Listed below are T cell receptor beta chains from one sample, sequenced in a study of long-term antiretroviral therapy in people with HIV. Method: immunoSEQ multiplex PCR; TCRdb's copy keeps in-frame clones and lacks some. Of about 36,000 clones listed, over 75% are singletons. Material: unsorted PBMCs, obtained 2.2 years after starting antiretroviral therapy. The receptor source for this set is a man between 18 and 29 years old with HIV. CDR3s include the opening cysteine and the closing phenylalanine or tryptophan. Fields, in order: J gene, clone size, V gene, D gene, CDR3 DNA, CDR3 protein. A D gene is named only where the DNA matches it firmly. Some rows have no size entry. The others give once, few or many, or a class for an expanded clone.

TRBJ2-6 . TRBV6-5 . TGTGCCAGCAGACCATTCTCTGGGGCCAACGTCCTGACTTTC CASRPFSGANVLTF
TRBJ2-7 . TRBV2 TRBD1 TGTGCCAGCAGTGAAACATCTGTGGGGACAGGGGCCTACGAGCAGTACTTC CASSETSVGTGAYEQYF
TRBJ1-2 once TRBV19 . TGTGCCAGCACCGGCCCCCGGACAGACTATGGCTACACCTTC CASTGPRTDYGYTF
TRBJ1-2 . TRBV9 . TGTGCCAGCAGCCTACAAGGAGGGGACTCCTATGGCTACACCTTC CASSLQGGDSYGYTF
TRBJ2-5 . TRBV7-9 . TGTGCCAGCAGCGGCACTGCGAGTCAAGAGACCCAGTACTTC CASSGTASQETQYF
TRBJ1-2 . TRBV6-6 . TGTGCCAGCTCCAGGGACGTGGGGAACTATGGCTACACCTTC CASSRDVGNYGYTF
TRBJ1-1 . TRBV7-9 . TGTGCCAGCAGCACATCGCCCCCGAACACTGAAGCTTTCTTT CASSTSPPNTEAFF
TRBJ1-1 . TRBV5-4 . TGTGCCTCTATCAAACAGGGGAACACTGAAGCTTTCTTT CASIKQGNTEAFF
TRBJ1-6 . TRBV27 TRBD1 TGTGCCAGCAGTTTATTGGGACAGGATGTAAATTCACCCCTCCACTTT CASSLLGQDVNSPLHF
TRBJ2-2 . TRBV4-3 . TGCGCCAGCAGCCAAGATTCAGCAGACACCGGGGAGCTGTTTTTT CASSQDSADTGELFF
TRBJ1-2 . TRBV30 . TGTGCCTGGGAAAAGGGGAACTATGGCTACACCTTC CAWEKGNYGYTF
TRBJ2-1 . TRBV10-2 . TGCGCCAGCAGTGTGGGTAGGAGACACAATGAGCAGTTCTTC CASSVGRRHNEQFF
TRBJ2-6 . TRBV27 TRBD1 TGTGCCAGCACCTGGACAGGGGGCAACTCTGGGGCCAACGTCCTGACTTTC CASTWTGGNSGANVLTF
TRBJ1-2 . TRBV4-1 TRBD1 TGCGCCAGCAGCCGAGAGGGACAGGGCCTCTATGGCTACACCTTC CASSREGQGLYGYTF
TRBJ2-5 . TRBV6-6 . TGTGCCAGCACTAGGTCGTTCGGAGAGACCCAGTACTTC CASTRSFGETQYF
TRBJ2-6 . TRBV4-1 . TGCGCCAGCAGCCCTACCCAGGCCTTATCTGGGGCCAACGTCCTGACTTTC CASSPTQALSGANVLTF
TRBJ1-2 once TRBV25-1 . TGTGCCAGCAGTGAATTTTGGGCAGACTCCTATGGCTACACCTTC CASSEFWADSYGYTF
TRBJ1-1 . TRBV13 . TGTGCCAGCAGCTTTACAATCTCTGAAGCTTTCTTT CASSFTISEAFF
TRBJ1-5 . TRBV30 . TGTGCCACAAGTCGGGAGGGTAATCAGCCCCAGCATTTT CATSREGNQPQHF
TRBJ2-5 . TRBV5-6 . TGTGCCAGCAGCTTGACGACAGATGAAGGGACCCAGTACTTC CASSLTTDEGTQYF
TRBJ2-1 . TRBV13 . TGTGCCAGCAGCTTAGGGCCGGGAGTGCAGTTCTTC CASSLGPGVQFF
TRBJ2-7 . TRBV7-9 . TGTGCCAGCAGCTTAGTAGCCGGAAACTCCTACGAGCAGTACTTC CASSLVAGNSYEQYF
TRBJ2-2 . TRBV10-3 TRBD1 TGTGCCATCAGTGCGGGACAGGACGTCACCGGGGAGCTGTTTTTT CAISAGQDVTGELFF
TRBJ1-1 . TRBV6-5 . TGTGCCAGCAGTTACTCAAGGGAGAACACTGAAGCTTTCTTT CASSYSRENTEAFF
TRBJ2-1 . TRBV2 . TGTGCCAGCATCGGCAGGGAGGCCTACAATGAGCAGTTCTTC CASIGREAYNEQFF
TRBJ2-1 . TRBV5-1 TRBD1 TGCGCCAGCAGCTTGGAACAGGGGGCAGGCGAGCAGTTCTTC CASSLEQGAGEQFF
TRBJ2-7 . TRBV7-6 . TGTGCCAGCAGCTTAGGGGCAGAAACCTACGAGCAGTACTTC CASSLGAETYEQYF
TRBJ2-3 . TRBV5-8 . TGTGCCAGCAGCTTGGGGCAGGGAGGTTCAGATACGCAGTATTTT CASSLGQGGSDTQYF
TRBJ2-3 . TRBV14 . TGTGCCAGCAGCTACGATAGTGAGCGGAGCACAGATACGCAGTATTTT CASSYDSERSTDTQYF
TRBJ2-2 . TRBV30 . TGTGCCTGGAGTGTGGACTACACCGGGGAGCTGTTTTTT CAWSVDYTGELFF
TRBJ1-2 . TRBV27 TRBD1 TGTGCCAGCGGTAACAGGGGGGGCGGCTACACCTTC CASGNRGGGYTF
TRBJ2-1 . TRBV18 . TGTGCCAGCTCACCATTCAGTTTTGTAGATGAGCAGTTCTTC CASSPFSFVDEQFF